This section outlines one T cell receptor (beta chain) sequence together with its context. This clonotype was found a few times. Its target antigen remains unknown. No quality values exist for individual bases; no much larger clone is one base distant. Deletion took 5 bases off V and 2 bases off J, with a span of 12 bases between the germline ends. Including cysteine and phenylalanine, the CDR3 has 14 amino acids. Here the CDR3 DNA is all that survives: 42 bases in frame from base 1. Libraries were prepared through PCR. The instrument was an Illumina MiSeq. TCRdb trimmed the raw reads at Q25, called clones with MiXCR and kept productive beta chains. For every CDR3 protein sequence, its rows merge into one entry that carries the most common genes and DNA. The sample table lists about 16,000 distinct CDR3 sequences, approximately 35% of them with a count of one. The ten largest clones capture 1.5% to 2% of the sample.

This sample is drawn from a study of regulatory and conventional T cells in breast cancer (dated by TCRdb to 2015 to 2017). This TCR was recovered from a female donor in good health. Sequenced sample: conventional T cells from blood. The receptor chain draws on TRBV12-3 or TRBV12-4 and TRBJ2-5; the D gene assignment is perhaps TRBD1 or TRBD2, with each matching 5 bases. The DNA sequence follows: TGTGCCAGCAGTCCCCGGGACGGACAAGAGACCCAGTACTTC. It translates to CASSPRDGQETQYF.